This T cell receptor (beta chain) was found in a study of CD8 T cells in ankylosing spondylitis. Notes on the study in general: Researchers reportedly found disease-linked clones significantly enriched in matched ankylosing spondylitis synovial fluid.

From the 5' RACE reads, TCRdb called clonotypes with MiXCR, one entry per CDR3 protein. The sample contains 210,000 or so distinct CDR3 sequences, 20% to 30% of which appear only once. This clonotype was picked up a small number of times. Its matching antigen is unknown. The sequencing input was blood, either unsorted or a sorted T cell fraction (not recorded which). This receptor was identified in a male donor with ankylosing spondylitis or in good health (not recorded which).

CDR3 in amino acids: CASSRELAGGDEQFF. In DNA, the CDR3 is TGTGCCAGCAGCCGCGAACTAGCGGGAGGGGATGAGCAGTTCTTC. V usage is TRBV5-5 and J usage is TRBJ2-1, with 13 positions matching TRBD2. This CDR3 has 15 residues. Germline loops: CDR1 SGHKS, CDR2 YYEKEE (reference sequence). After removal of 4 bases from V and 8 bases from J, the junction contained 6 bases not matched to a gene.